Listed here are 5 T cell receptor beta chains from one sample, sequenced in a study of blood T cell repertoires in COVID-19 (dated by TCRdb to about 2020). To prepare the library, the immunoSEQ multiplex PCR assay was applied. TCRdb obtained this table from immuneACCESS and retained in-frame rearrangements with V and J assigned. These tables miss some clones; where compared with another copy, unresolved V genes account for less than half of the shortfall, and the remainder is unexplained. The sample contains hundreds of thousands of clones, approximately 80% of them found a single time. 4% of the sample belongs to the ten largest clones. The source material was peripheral blood. These receptors were obtained from a woman aged 40 to 50 with active or convalescent COVID-19.

The chain recombines TRBV9 with TRBJ1-3; D may be TRBD1 (5 bases). The CDR3 consists of 14 residues. The V end lost 4 bases, the J end lost 8 bases, and 16 bases lay between the germline ends. CDR1 is SGDLS and CDR2 is YYNGEE in the germline V gene. The CDR3 nucleotides are TGTGCCAGCAGCTTACGGACACCTCGGGACACCATATATTTT. Protein product: CASSLRTPRDTIYF. The variable domain in full, with the rest retrieved from reference TRBV9 and TRBJ1-3, is DSGVTQTPKHLITATGQRVTLRCSPRSGDLSVYWYQQSLDQGLQFLIQYYNGEERAKGNILERFSAQQFPDLHSELNLSSLELGDSALYFCASSLRTPRDTIYFGEGSWLTVV.

The chain has TRBV14 and TRBJ2-1; 7 bases map to TRBD1. Germline trimming cut 3 bases from V and 9 bases from J; bases unmatched to any gene: 8. This CDR3 is built from 14 residues. The germline V gene encodes CDR1 SGHDN and CDR2 FVKESK. The DNA for the CDR3 is TGTGCCAGCAGCCAGACCCAGGGGGTCGGTGAGCAGTTCTTC. Encoded protein: CASSQTQGVGEQFF.

The chain carries TRBV10-3 and TRBJ1-5; TRBD1 might be the D (6 bases). With 0 bases removed from V and 3 bases from J, the gap between germline ends came to 15 bases. In germline, CDR1 is ENHRY, CDR2 SYGVKD. This CDR3 comprises 17 residues. The CDR3 region is CAISESTGLGINQPQHF. The CDR3 DNA is TGTGCCATCAGTGAGTCGACAGGTTTAGGTATCAATCAGCCCCAGCATTTT.

The rearrangement uses TRBV3-1 (or the pseudogene TRBV3-2) and TRBJ2-3; 12 bases match TRBD2. This CDR3 has 19 amino acids. Per germline, CDR1 LGHDT and CDR2 YNNKEL (reference sequence). The J segment lost 3 bases and the V segment lost 2 bases, leaving 12 bases of the junction unmatched. CDR3 protein: CASSQPLAGGPGSTDTQYF. CDR3 DNA sequence: TGTGCCAGCAGCCAACCGCTAGCGGGGGGGCCAGGGTCGACAGATACGCAGTATTTT.

V gene TRBV25-1 combines with J gene TRBJ2-3; a possible D gene is TRBD2 (6 bases). The germline CDR1 and CDR2 sequences are MGHDK and SYGVNS. V was shortened by 1 base and J by 2 bases, with 7 bases between the two germline ends. This CDR3 has 14 amino acids. Written as DNA, the CDR3 is TGTGCCAGCAGTGAATGGGGGGACACAGATACGCAGTATTTT. The encoded protein is CASSEWGDTDTQYF.